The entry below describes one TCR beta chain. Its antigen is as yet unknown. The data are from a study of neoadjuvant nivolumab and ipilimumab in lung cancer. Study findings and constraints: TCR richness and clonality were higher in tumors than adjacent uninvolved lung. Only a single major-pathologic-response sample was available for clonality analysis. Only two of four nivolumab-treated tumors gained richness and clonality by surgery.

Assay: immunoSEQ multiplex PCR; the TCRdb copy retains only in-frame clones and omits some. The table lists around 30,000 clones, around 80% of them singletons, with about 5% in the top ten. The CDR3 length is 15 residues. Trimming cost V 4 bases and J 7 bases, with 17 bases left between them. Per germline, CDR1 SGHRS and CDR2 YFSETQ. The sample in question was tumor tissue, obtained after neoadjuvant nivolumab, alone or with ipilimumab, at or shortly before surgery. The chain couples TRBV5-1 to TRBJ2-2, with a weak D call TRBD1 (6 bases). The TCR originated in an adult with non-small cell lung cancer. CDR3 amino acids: CASSTGQTRDGELFF. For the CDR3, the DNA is TGCGCCAGCAGCACAGGACAGACTCGAGACGGGGAGCTGTTTTTT.